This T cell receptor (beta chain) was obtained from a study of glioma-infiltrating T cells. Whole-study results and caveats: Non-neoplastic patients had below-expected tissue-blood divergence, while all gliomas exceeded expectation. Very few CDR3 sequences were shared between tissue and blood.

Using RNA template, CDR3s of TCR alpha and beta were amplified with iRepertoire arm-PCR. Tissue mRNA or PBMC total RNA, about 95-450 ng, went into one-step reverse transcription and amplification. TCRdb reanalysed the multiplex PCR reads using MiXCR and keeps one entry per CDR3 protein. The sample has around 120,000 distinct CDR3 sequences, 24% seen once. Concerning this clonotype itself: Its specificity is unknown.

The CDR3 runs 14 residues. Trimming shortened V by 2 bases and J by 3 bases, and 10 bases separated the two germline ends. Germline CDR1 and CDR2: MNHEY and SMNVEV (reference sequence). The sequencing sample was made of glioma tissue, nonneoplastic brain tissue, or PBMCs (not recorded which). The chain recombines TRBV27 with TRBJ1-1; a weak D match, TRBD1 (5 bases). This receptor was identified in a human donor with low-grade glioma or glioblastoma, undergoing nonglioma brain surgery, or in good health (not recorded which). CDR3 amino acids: CASSLRGVDTEAFF. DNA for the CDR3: TGTGCCAGCAGTTTAAGGGGCGTAGACACTGAAGCTTTCTTT.